A single sample gave rise to the 3 T cell receptor beta chains below, sequenced in a study of T cells in Graves' hyperthyroidism and ophthalmopathy. Amplification yielded TCR beta CDR3 regions, with RNA transcripts as the source. In the first-round RT-PCR of the TCR CDR3, the HTBI primer set was used. Each CDR3 protein is one row after TCRdb ran MiXCR on the multiplex PCR reads. In the table there are hundreds of thousands of distinct CDR3 sequences, about a sixth of which are singletons. Sequenced: blood. These receptors originate from a young woman with Graves' hyperthyroidism that later progressed to Graves' ophthalmopathy.

This chain uses TRBV4-2 with TRBJ2-3, with D hard to call. The germline V gene has CDR1 LGHNA and CDR2 YNFKEQ. Deletions cut 0 bases from V and 9 bases from J, with 7 bases between. This CDR3 is 12 amino acids long. DNA for the CDR3: TGTGCCAGCAGCCAAGATGGGCGGACGCAGTATTTT. It translates to CASSQDGRTQYF.

This clonotype was detected ten times or more. This chain uses TRBV27 with TRBJ2-1, with D possibly TRBD1 on 6 matching bases. From germline, CDR1 is MNHEY and CDR2 SMNVEV (reference sequence). The CDR3 is 15 amino acids. V was cut by 5 bases and J by 1 base, with 12 bases left in between. The CDR3 bases are TGTGCCAGCAGTACGACAGGTAGATCCTACAATGAGCAGTTCTTC. Residues: CASSTTGRSYNEQFF.

The table lists this clonotype with a count of one. A much larger clone sits a single nucleotide away, making a read error possible. The rearrangement links TRBV10-3 to TRBJ1-2, with D hard to call. The CDR3 has 15 amino acids. The germline gives CDR1 ENHRY, CDR2 SYGVKD. CDR3 sequence reads: CAISESRADLSGYAF. The CDR3 region has the DNA TGTGCCATCAGTGAGTCGAGGGCAGACCTGAGTGGCTACGCCTTC.